The 10 T cell receptor beta chains given below trace back to one sample, sequenced in a study of CD8+ T cells in alopecia areata. In each case, RNA was isolated and then reverse transcribed into cDNA as the sequencing template. Produced via immunoSEQ multiplex PCR; TCRdb's table is partial and in-frame only. In the table there are some 130,000 clones, 58% of which are singletons. This sample comprised CD4+ T cells sorted from blood, obtained at week 0. The receptors were sampled from a human donor with alopecia areata.

This clone was seen only a few times. The CDR3 region has the DNA TGCGCCAGCAGACCGGACAGGGGGAGCAATCAGCCCCAGCATTTT. It specifies CASRPDRGSNQPQHF. The V gene is TRBV10-2, the J gene TRBJ1-5, with 10 bases lining up with TRBD1. The CDR3 spans 15 residues. V was pared by 6 bases and J by 1 base, with 3 bases of the junction left unmatched. Looked up from germline, CDR1 is WSHSY and CDR2 is SAAADI.

The chain links TRBV7-9 to TRBJ2-1, with 10 bases identical to TRBD2. The CDR3 is 16 residues long. Germline V CDR1 and CDR2: SEHNR, FQNEAQ (reference sequence). V was clipped by 5 bases and J by 5 bases; unmatched bases: 9. CDR3 in DNA: TGTGCCAGCAGCCGAGGGGGGACTAGCGTACACAATGAGCAGTTCTTC. Protein product: CASSRGGTSVHNEQFF.

The gene calls are TRBV4-1 and TRBJ1-3; no firm D call. V dropped 1 base and J dropped 0 bases, with 13 bases sitting between them. This CDR3 has 17 amino acids. From germline, CDR1 is MGHRA and CDR2 YSYEKL. The CDR3 bases are TGCGCCAGCAGCCAAGCTACCGGCTACACCTCTGGAAACACCATATATTTT. Translating gives CASSQATGYTSGNTIYF.

Only a few counts were recorded for this clone. V usage is TRBV9 and J usage is TRBJ2-2; the D is unclear. The CDR3 length is 12 residues. Germline V gives CDR1 SGDLS, CDR2 YYNGEE. V was cut by 4 bases and J by 3 bases, with 4 bases left in between. The CDR3 DNA sequence: TGTGCCAGCAGCTCCCACACCGGGGAGCTGTTTTTT. It is translated as CASSSHTGELFF.

This chain links TRBV7-2 with TRBJ2-2, with unresolved D. The CDR3 totals 14 residues. V dropped 5 bases and J dropped 4 bases, with 11 bases sitting between them. Germline lookup yields CDR1 SGHTA and CDR2 FQGNSA. The CDR3 DNA follows: TGTGCCAGCAGCCGAGAGTTGGCCACCGGGGAGCTGTTTTTT. Its protein is CASSRELATGELFF.

This chain connects TRBV5-6 to TRBJ2-7; 12 positions match TRBD2. Germline V gives CDR1 SGHDT, CDR2 YYEEEE. The CDR3 spans 14 residues. J lost 2 bases, V lost 5 bases, and 2 bases had no gene match. The CDR3 DNA follows: TGTGCCAGCAGTTGGACTAGCGGGGCCTACGAGCAGTACTTC. Translation gives CASSWTSGAYEQYF.

The chain combines TRBV4-3 with TRBJ2-4; D is ambiguous. This CDR3 spans 16 amino acids. Between the trimmed V and J ends, which lost 0 bases and 0 bases, there was a span of 9 bases. The germline V gene has CDR1 LGHNA and CDR2 YSLEER. CDR3 region: CASSQDVVLAKNIQYF. CDR3 nucleotides: TGCGCCAGCAGCCAAGATGTAGTATTAGCCAAAAACATTCAGTACTTC.

This clone was detected only a few times. The CDR3 is CASSLRTGGKHEQYF. Written as DNA, the CDR3 is TGTGCCAGCAGTTTGAGGACAGGGGGTAAACACGAGCAGTACTTC. The V gene is TRBV7-9, the J gene TRBJ2-7, with 10 bases fitting TRBD1. This CDR3 comprises 15 residues. Losses at the gene ends were 6 bases for V and 5 bases for J; bases not matched to a gene: 10. Germline CDR1 and CDR2: SEHNR and FQNEAQ (reference sequence).

The V gene is TRBV2, the J gene TRBJ1-5, with 8 bases aligning to TRBD1. J lost 5 bases, V lost 5 bases, and 8 bases had no gene match. The germline gives CDR1 SNHLY, CDR2 FYNNEI. The CDR3 length is 15 residues. The CDR3 bases are TGTGCCAGCAGTCGTCGACAGGGGCACTATCAGCCCCAGCATTTT. Amino acids: CASSRRQGHYQPQHF.

V usage is TRBV29-1 and J usage is TRBJ1-2; D gene unclear. The CDR3 is 9 amino acids. Germline CDR1 is SQVTM and CDR2 is ANQGSEA. Trimming removed 5 bases from V and 6 bases from J, with 4 bases in between. The CDR3 loop reads CSVSDGYTF. The CDR3 DNA follows: TGCAGCGTTAGTGATGGCTACACCTTC.